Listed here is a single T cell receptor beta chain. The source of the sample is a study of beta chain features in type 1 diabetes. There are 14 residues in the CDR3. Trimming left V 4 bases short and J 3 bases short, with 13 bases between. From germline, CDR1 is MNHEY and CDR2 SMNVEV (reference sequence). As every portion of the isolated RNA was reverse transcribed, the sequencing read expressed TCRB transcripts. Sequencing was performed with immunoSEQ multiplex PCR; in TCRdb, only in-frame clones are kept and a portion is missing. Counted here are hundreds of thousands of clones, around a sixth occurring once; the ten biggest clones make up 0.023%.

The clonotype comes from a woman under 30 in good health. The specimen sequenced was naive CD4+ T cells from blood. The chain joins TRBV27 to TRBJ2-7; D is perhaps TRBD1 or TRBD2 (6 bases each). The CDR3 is CASSSRGGNYEQYF. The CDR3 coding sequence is TGTGCCAGCAGTTCTCGAGGGGGGAACTACGAGCAGTACTTC.